This TCR beta chain was captured in a study of blood T cell repertoires in COVID-19. Study-wide background: PBMCs, B-cell-depleted T cells, or T cells were the source of the cDNA or gDNA that made up the material.

Study members were between roughly 18 and 100 years old and lived in 20 to 25 US regions. Cohort 3 recovery required two negative PCRs, clearance, or symptom resolution. Sequenced by immunoSEQ multiplex PCR; TCRdb stores in-frame clones only, minus some. The sample has around 300,000 clones, roughly 91% seen once; the top ten hold under 2.5%. CDR3 length equals 14 residues. The V and J ends lost 2 bases and 0 bases respectively, with 6 bases between them. Germline CDR1 SGDLS, CDR2 YYNGEE. This chain uses TRBV9 with TRBJ1-5; D might be TRBD1 (5 bases). The receptor comes from a woman aged 55 to 70 who had recovered from COVID-19. Material for sequencing was PBMCs or T cells enriched from blood (not recorded which). Here the CDR3 reads CASSVTASNQPQHF. For the CDR3, the DNA is TGTGCCAGCAGCGTGACAGCTAGCAATCAGCCCCAGCATTTT.